The sequence of this T cell receptor (beta chain) was determined in a study of radiation and T cells in renal cell carcinoma (dated by TCRdb to 2020 to 2021). About the study as a whole: TCR beta sequencing covered approximately 50 samples in total, comprising 25 or so tumors and 27 peripheral blood samples. A total of approximately 4 million unique CDR3 nucleotide sequences, encoding 2.5 million to 3 million unique CDR3 amino acid sequences, were found across all 50 or so samples. The final blood draw took place at 4 weeks after radiation, the same time as nephrectomy. Broad study findings and their caveats: In blood, the top tumor clonotypes increased between baseline and 2 weeks post-radiation and then shrank by 4 weeks, which suggests that tumor-resident clones expanded only transiently. Because pretreatment tumor biopsies were not available, the study could not determine whether clonotypes were already present within the tumor at baseline. Dynamics of the blood repertoire were not tracked past 4 weeks after treatment. The single-armed trial design could not address effects of radiation dose or scheduling on the TCR repertoire.

The label giving this sample's time point can be read as: blood 4 weeks post-SBRT, at nephrectomy. The treatment or condition label for this specimen denotes: 15 Gy SBRT to primary tumor, nephrectomy 4 weeks later. Samples came from a clinical trial, in which primary renal cell carcinomas received 15 Gy stereotactic body radiation therapy followed by nephrectomy 4 weeks later. To track tumor-enriched clonotypes, serial peripheral blood was sampled from radiation-treated patients at baseline and at 2 weeks and 4 weeks after SBRT. Every patient had renal cell carcinoma of clear cell pathology. Genomic DNA for TCR sequencing was prepared using the QIAamp DNA Blood Mini Kit (Qiagen). The analyses included just those samples that passed every quality control check. CDR1 is given as SGHDN and CDR2 as FVKESK, both from the germline V gene. Counted from cysteine to phenylalanine, this CDR3 has 12 amino acids. Just the 36-base CDR3 DNA is kept, in frame starting at base 1. V lost 8 bases and J lost 4 bases; the stretch between them is 8 bases long.

TCR beta libraries were generated from genomic DNA with the immunoSEQ kit, following the manufacturer's recommendations. To prepare libraries, a first multiplex PCR with proprietary primers was run, followed by a second PCR that added unique barcodes, and a bead cleanup was done after each round. A kit-provided positive control reaction and a negative control reaction were included in every sample batch. The final libraries were assessed on an Agilent 4200 TapeStation D1000 ScreenTape, pooled by volume, and quantified by qPCR. Sequencing was performed on an Illumina NextSeq500 using a MidOutput 150-cycle cartridge, with 156 Read1 cycles, 15 Index1 cycles, and the kit custom primers. The pooled library was loaded at approximately 0.95 pM with a roughly 20% PhiX control spike-in. For the original study's pipeline: Vendor-processed data were analyzed in R, with a clonotype defined as all T cells sharing the same CDR3 nucleotide sequence. For clone abundance analyses, frequencies were normalized to the 10,000 most abundant clones per sample. Public T cell clones, averaging fewer than five per sample, were removed before analysis. A difference in abundance of at least 32-fold between compartments was used to define tumor-enriched and baseline blood-enriched clonotypes. A beta-binomial differential abundance model was applied to find clonotypes that expanded or contracted between blood time points. Tumor-blood repertoire similarity was measured with the Baroni-Urbani and Buser coefficient, and group comparisons used two-tailed Wilcoxon tests in R. Not all clones reach the TCRdb copy of this immuneACCESS table, which keeps in-frame sequences only. Checked studies attribute under half of the gap to unresolved V genes and leave the rest unexplained. V and J calls plus clone size are reproduced from that table; the DNA served to infer D and trimming. Across this sample there are 150,000 to 200,000 clones, with about nine tenths seen only once. The leading ten clones occupy roughly 12% of the sample.

About this clone: Its antigen specificity is not known. The sample holds no much larger clone one base away, and base qualities are not on file.

The sequencing here drew on blood, taken from a patient whose treatment included radiotherapy and nephrectomy. The origin of this receptor is a woman aged 45-60 years with renal cell carcinoma. The V gene is TRBV14 and the J gene is TRBJ1-4; there is no confident call for the D gene. In nucleotides, the sequence is TGTGCCAGCGGGGTCCTTAATGAAAAACTGTTTTTT. It specifies CASGVLNEKLFF. Full variable domain (CDR3 extended with the reference TRBV14 and TRBJ1-4 proteins): EAGVTQFPSHSVIEKGQTVTLRCDPISGHDNLYWYRRVMGKEIKFLLHFVKESKQDESGMPNNRFLAERTGGTYSTLKVQPAELEDSGVYFCASGVLNEKLFFGSGTQLSVL.